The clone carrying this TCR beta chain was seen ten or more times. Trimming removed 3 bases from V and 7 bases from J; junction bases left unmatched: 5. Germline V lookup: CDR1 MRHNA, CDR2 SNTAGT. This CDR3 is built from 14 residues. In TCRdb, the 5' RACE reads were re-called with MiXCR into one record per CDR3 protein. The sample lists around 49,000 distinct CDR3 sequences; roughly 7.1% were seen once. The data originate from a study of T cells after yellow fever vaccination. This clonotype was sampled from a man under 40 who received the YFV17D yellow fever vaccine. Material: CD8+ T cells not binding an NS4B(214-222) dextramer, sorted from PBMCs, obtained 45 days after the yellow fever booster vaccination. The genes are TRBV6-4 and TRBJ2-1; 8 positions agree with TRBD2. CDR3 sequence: CASSDVGLENEQFF. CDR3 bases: TGTGCCAGCAGTGATGTGGGACTAGAAAATGAGCAGTTCTTC.